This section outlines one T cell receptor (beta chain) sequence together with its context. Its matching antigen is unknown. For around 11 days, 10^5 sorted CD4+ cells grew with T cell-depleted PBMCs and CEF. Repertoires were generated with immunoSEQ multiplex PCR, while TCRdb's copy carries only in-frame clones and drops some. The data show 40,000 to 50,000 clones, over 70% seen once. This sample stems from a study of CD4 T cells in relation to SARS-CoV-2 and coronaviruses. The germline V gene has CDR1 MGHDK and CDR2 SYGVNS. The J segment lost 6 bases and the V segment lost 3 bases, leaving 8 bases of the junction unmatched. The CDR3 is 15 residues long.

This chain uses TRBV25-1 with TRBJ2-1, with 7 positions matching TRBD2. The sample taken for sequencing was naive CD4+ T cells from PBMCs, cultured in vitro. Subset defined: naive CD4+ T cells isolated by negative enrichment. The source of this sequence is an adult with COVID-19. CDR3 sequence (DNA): TGTGCCAGCAGTGAGCTGCGGGAGACGGTCAATGAGCAGTTCTTC. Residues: CASSELRETVNEQFF. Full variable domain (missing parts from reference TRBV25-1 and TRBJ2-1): EADIYQTPRYLVIGTGKKITLECSQTMGHDKMYWYQQDPGMELHLIHYSYGVNSTEKGDLSSESTVSRIRTEHFPLTLESARPSHTSQYLCASSELRETVNEQFFGPGTRLTVL.